The 15 T cell receptor beta chains below come from one sample, sequenced in a study of CD8+CD57+ T cells in acquired aplastic anemia. CD8+CD57+ cell expansion had been shown by flow cytometry in patients chosen for sequencing. TCR beta VDJ combinations and CDR3 sequences were profiled from genomic DNA. Each CDR3 protein is one row after TCRdb ran MiXCR on the reads. This sample has 200,000 to 250,000 distinct CDR3 sequences, with 65% found just once. Sequencing was carried out using sorted CD4+, CD8+, or CD8+CD57+ T cells (not recorded which) from PBMCs. Receptors originate from a human donor with aplastic anemia.

The genes are TRBV7-9 and TRBJ1-2; 8 bases fit TRBD1. The CDR3 consists of 14 residues. CDR1 SEHNR and CDR2 FQNEAQ come from the germline V gene (reference sequence). Unmatched junction bases numbered 5, after V lost 2 bases and J lost 6 bases. CDR3 amino acids: CASSLIGQGDGYTF. The CDR3 DNA sequence: TGTGCCAGCAGCTTAATCGGACAGGGTGATGGCTACACCTTC.

CDR3 DNA sequence: TGTGCCAGCAGTGGACCGGGACCCGCCTACGAGCAGTACTTC. Translated: CASSGPGPAYEQYF. This rearrangement joins TRBV2 to TRBJ2-7; D may correspond to TRBD1 or TRBD2 (5 bases each). The CDR3 totals 14 residues. Deletions cut 4 bases from V and 2 bases from J, with 12 bases between. In germline, CDR1 is SNHLY, CDR2 FYNNEI.

V gene TRBV25-1 combines with J gene TRBJ2-1; D is possibly TRBD2 (5 bases). This CDR3 spans 14 amino acids. V dropped 1 base and J dropped 6 bases, with 10 bases sitting between them. Per the germline V gene, CDR1 is MGHDK and CDR2 is SYGVNS. The CDR3 reads CASSEFVGVNEQFF. The CDR3 DNA is TGTGCCAGCAGTGAATTCGTCGGGGTCAATGAGCAGTTCTTC.

With respect to this clonotype: A read error may explain this, as a much larger clone is one base away. The chain joins TRBV6-5 to TRBJ2-6; D unresolved. Germline V lookup: CDR1 MNHEY, CDR2 SVGAGI. The CDR3 sequence is 16 residues long. CDR3 coding DNA: TGTGCCAGCAGTTATGGAGTAGCCGCTGGGACCAACGTCCTGACTTTC. This gives the protein CASSYGVAAGTNVLTF.

This clonotype appeared many times. V gene TRBV19 combines with J gene TRBJ1-3, with no clear D. The V and J ends lost 3 bases and 0 bases respectively, with 9 bases between them. From germline, CDR1 is LNHDA and CDR2 SQIVND (reference sequence). CDR3 size: 15 residues. The CDR3 loop reads CASSIFGLSGNTIYF. CDR3 nucleotide sequence: TGTGCCAGTAGTATTTTTGGCCTCTCTGGAAACACCATATATTTT.

The V and J genes are TRBV19 and TRBJ2-5, with 8 positions matching TRBD1. Germline CDR1 and CDR2: LNHDA and SQIVND (reference sequence). The V segment lost 7 bases and the J segment 4 bases; nucleotides outside the gene matches: 2. The CDR3 sequence is 12 residues long. CDR3 bases: TGTGCCAGTAACACAGGGGGAGAGACCCAGTACTTC. This encodes CASNTGGETQYF.

The rearrangement links TRBV19 to TRBJ2-6, with D unresolved. From germline, CDR1 is LNHDA and CDR2 SQIVND (reference sequence). Deletions cut 3 bases from V and 0 bases from J, with 18 bases between. The CDR3 runs to 19 residues. The CDR3, as DNA: TGTGCCAGTAGTATCCCCCCGCTGAAAGGGCGCTCTGGGGCCAACGTCCTGACTTTC. Its protein product is CASSIPPLKGRSGANVLTF.

V and J are TRBV7-9 and TRBJ1-6, with D maybe TRBD1 (5 bases). The germline gives CDR1 SEHNR, CDR2 FQNEAQ (reference sequence). The CDR3 is 13 amino acids. V lost 4 bases and J lost 14, with 15 bases in between. The DNA for the CDR3 is TGTGCCAGCAGCTCGTCGGGACCCTTGACCCTCCACTTT. It yields the protein CASSSSGPLTLHF.

Ten or more counts support this clonotype. The gene calls are TRBV15 and TRBJ2-4; D is perhaps TRBD2 (7 bases). Per germline, CDR1 LNHNV and CDR2 YYDKDF (reference sequence). The ends were cut back, 4 bases at V and 1 base at J, with 20 bases in the middle. CDR3 length: 18 amino acids. CDR3 DNA: TGTGCCACCAGCAATAACAGGGAGGGTACCTGGGCCAAAAACATTCAGTACTTC. Translated: CATSNNREGTWAKNIQYF.

The V gene is TRBV7-2, the J gene TRBJ2-7; D unresolved. V was clipped by 3 bases and J by 7 bases, with 13 bases between them. This CDR3 is built from 13 residues. Germline V gene lookup returns CDR1 SGHTA and CDR2 FQGNSA. Written as DNA, the CDR3 is TGTGCCAGCAGCTTTGGTGGCAGTCGGGAGCAGTACTTC. Its translation: CASSFGGSREQYF.

The rearrangement uses TRBV2 and TRBJ2-5, with 11 bases matching TRBD2. This CDR3 contains 16 residues. The V gene end was trimmed by 0 bases and the J gene end by 4 bases; junction bases not matched to a gene: 4. Per germline, CDR1 SNHLY and CDR2 FYNNEI. For the CDR3, the DNA is TGTGCCAGCAGTGAAGCGCCTCTAGCGGGAGGAGAGACCCAGTACTTC. Protein product: CASSEAPLAGGETQYF.

Turning to this clonotype: Since the CDR3 does not end with the conserved phenylalanine or tryptophan, this likely comes from a read error. The DNA is omitted, as the CDR3 cannot be located on it reliably, and the CDR3 follows TCRdb's listing. The V gene is TRBV9, the J gene TRBJ1-6; the table's D call TRBD1 went unverified against the DNA. Germline V lookup: CDR1 SGDLS, CDR2 YYNGEE. The CDR3 comprises 9 residues, both ends counted. CDR3 protein: CASSDHPGT.

This rearrangement joins TRBV24-1 to TRBJ2-7; 12 bases match TRBD2. J was trimmed by 2 bases and V by 4 bases; bases with no gene match: 17. The CDR3 has 20 amino acids. CDR1 is KGHDR, CDR2 SFDVKD, per germline. This chain's CDR3 is CATSDTQDTGTSGSPYEQYF. Written as DNA, the CDR3 is TGTGCCACCAGTGACACTCAGGACACCGGGACTAGCGGGTCGCCCTACGAGCAGTACTTC.

The gene calls are TRBV7-8 and TRBJ1-1; D ambiguous. This CDR3 contains 11 residues. Trimming took off 5 bases at V and 6 bases at J, with 7 bases between the two ends. Germline V gene data show CDR1 as SGHVS and CDR2 as FQNEAQ. CDR3 sequence (DNA): TGTGCCAGCAGCCTCATGGCTGAAGCTTTCTTT. Translated, it gives CASSLMAEAFF.

This clonotype was seen repeatedly, ten times or more. This rearrangement joins TRBV27 to TRBJ1-6; possible D gene TRBD1, 5 bases. The V end lost 7 bases, the J end lost 6 bases, and 19 bases lay between the germline ends. The CDR3 has 16 amino acids. The V gene's germline CDR1 is MNHEY and CDR2 SMNVEV (reference sequence). CDR3 DNA: TGTGCCAGCAAGCCCTGGACGGGACCGAGTAATTCACCCCTCCACTTT. Its protein product is CASKPWTGPSNSPLHF.